This T cell receptor (beta chain) was found in a study of shared clonotypes between healthy human individuals. Libraries were prepared by immunoSEQ multiplex PCR; TCRdb keeps only in-frame clonotypes and omits some of them. The table has 850,000 to 1,200,000 clones, 60% to 80% seen once; the top ten hold approximately 1.5%. Germline CDR1 and CDR2: SGHVS and FQNEAQ. CDR3 length: 17 amino acids. The V segment lost 1 base and the J segment 0 bases; nucleotides outside the gene matches: 6. CD45RA+ naive and CD45RA-negative memory subsets were separated from CD4+ cells. Whole-study findings and limits: Estimated richness was generally greater in naive than memory subsets.

A word on this clone: No antigen is known for it.

The sample taken for sequencing was memory CD4+ T cells sorted from blood. Specified subset: CD45RA-negative fraction. The chain couples TRBV7-8 to TRBJ1-3; TRBD1 aligns across 7 bases. The TCR was taken from a man between 18 and 35 years old in good health. The CDR3: CASSLVDRASSGNTIYF. The CDR3 nucleotides read TGTGCCAGCAGCTTAGTTGACAGGGCGTCCTCTGGAAACACCATATATTTT.